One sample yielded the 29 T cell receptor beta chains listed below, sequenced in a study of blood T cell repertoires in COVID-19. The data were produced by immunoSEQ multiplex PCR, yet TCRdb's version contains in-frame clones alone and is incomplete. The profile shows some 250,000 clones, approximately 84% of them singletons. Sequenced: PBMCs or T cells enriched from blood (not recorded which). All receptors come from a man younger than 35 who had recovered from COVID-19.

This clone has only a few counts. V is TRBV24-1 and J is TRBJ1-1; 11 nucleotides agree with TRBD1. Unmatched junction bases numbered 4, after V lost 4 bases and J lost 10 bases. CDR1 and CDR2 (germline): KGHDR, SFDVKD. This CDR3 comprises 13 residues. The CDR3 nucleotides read TGTGCCACCAGTGACCTCGGACAGGGGGCAGCTTTCTTT. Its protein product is CATSDLGQGAAFF.

CDR3 DNA sequence: TGTGCCATCAGTGAACAGGGTTTGAACTATGGCTACACCTTC. This sequence encodes CAISEQGLNYGYTF. This sequence joins TRBV10-3 and TRBJ1-2, with a weak D call TRBD1 (6 bases). The V end was cut by 3 bases, the J end by 2 bases, with 10 bases between. Germline-derived CDR1 and CDR2 are ENHRY and SYGVKD. The CDR3 sequence is 14 residues long.

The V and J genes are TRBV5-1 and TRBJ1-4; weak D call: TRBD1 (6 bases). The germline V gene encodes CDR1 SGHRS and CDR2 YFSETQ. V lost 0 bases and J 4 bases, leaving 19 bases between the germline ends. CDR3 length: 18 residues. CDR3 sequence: CASSLGGYLQGNNEKLFF. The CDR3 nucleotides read TGCGCCAGCAGCTTGGGCGGTTACTTGCAGGGGAATAATGAAAAACTGTTTTTT.

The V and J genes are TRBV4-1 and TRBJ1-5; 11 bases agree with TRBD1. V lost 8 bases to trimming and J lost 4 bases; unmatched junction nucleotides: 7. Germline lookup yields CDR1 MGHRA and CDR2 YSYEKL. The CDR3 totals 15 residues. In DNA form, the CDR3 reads TGCGCCAGCTCCGGGACAGGGGGAATTAATCAGCCCCAGCATTTT. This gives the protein CASSGTGGINQPQHF.

This chain's CDR3 is CASRSLGGAKNIQYF. CDR3 coding DNA: TGTGCCAGCAGGTCGCTCGGGGGAGCCAAAAACATTCAGTACTTC. This sequence joins TRBV11-2 and TRBJ2-4, with a weak D call TRBD2 (6 bases). Trimming shortened V by 6 bases and J by 0 bases, and 12 bases separated the two germline ends. The CDR3 runs 15 residues. Germline V gives CDR1 SGHAT, CDR2 FQNNGV. Complete variable domain (other parts from reference TRBV11-2 and TRBJ2-4): EAGVAQSPRYKIIEKRQSVAFWCNPISGHATLYWYQQILGQGPKLLIQFQNNGVVDDSQLPKDRFSAERLKGVDSTLKIQPAKLEDSAVYLCASRSLGGAKNIQYFGAGTRLSVL.

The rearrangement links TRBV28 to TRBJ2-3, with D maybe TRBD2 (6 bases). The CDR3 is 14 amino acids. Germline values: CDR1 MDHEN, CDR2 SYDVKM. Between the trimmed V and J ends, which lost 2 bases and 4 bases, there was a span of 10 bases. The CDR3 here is CASSLISGPDTQYF. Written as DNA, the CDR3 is TGTGCCAGCAGTTTAATCAGCGGGCCAGATACGCAGTATTTT.

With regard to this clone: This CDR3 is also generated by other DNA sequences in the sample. The CDR3 bases are TGTGCCAGCAGTTTCAGGGGATCCTATAATTCACCCCTCCACTTT. This encodes CASSFRGSYNSPLHF. The V gene is TRBV27, the J gene TRBJ1-6; possible D gene TRBD1, 6 bases. V was trimmed by 3 bases and J by 1 base, leaving 7 bases between them. CDR1 is MNHEY and CDR2 is SMNVEV in the germline V gene (reference sequence). There are 15 residues in the CDR3.

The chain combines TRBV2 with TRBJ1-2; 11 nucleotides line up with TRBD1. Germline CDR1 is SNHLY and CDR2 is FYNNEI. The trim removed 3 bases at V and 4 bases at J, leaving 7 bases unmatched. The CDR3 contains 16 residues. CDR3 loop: CASSDDRDRGIYGYTF. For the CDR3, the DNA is TGTGCCAGCAGTGATGACCGGGACAGGGGGATCTATGGCTACACCTTC. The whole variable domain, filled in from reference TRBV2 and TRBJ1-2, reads EPEVTQTPSHQVTQMGQEVILRCVPISNHLYFYWYRQILGQKVEFLVSFYNNEISEKSEIFDDQFSVERPDGSNFTLKIRSTKLEDSAMYFCASSDDRDRGIYGYTFGSGTRLTVV.

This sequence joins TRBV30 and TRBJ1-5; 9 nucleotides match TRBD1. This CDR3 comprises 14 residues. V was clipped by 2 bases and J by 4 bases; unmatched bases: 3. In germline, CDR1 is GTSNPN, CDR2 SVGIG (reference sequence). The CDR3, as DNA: TGTGCCTGGAGTTCCGGACAGGGGAATCAGCCCCAGCATTTT. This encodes CAWSSGQGNQPQHF.

Written as DNA, the CDR3 is TGTGCCAGCAGATCGAGGGTAAGGAACACTGAAGCTTTCTTT. Encoded protein: CASRSRVRNTEAFF. This chain uses TRBV2 with TRBJ1-1; D gene ambiguous. V was cut by 6 bases and J by 1 base, with 12 bases left in between. The V gene's germline CDR1 is SNHLY and CDR2 FYNNEI. The CDR3 extends over 14 amino acids.

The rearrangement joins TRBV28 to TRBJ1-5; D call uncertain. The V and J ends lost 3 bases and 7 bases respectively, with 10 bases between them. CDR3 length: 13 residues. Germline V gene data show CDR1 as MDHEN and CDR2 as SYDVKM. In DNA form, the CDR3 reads TGTGCCAGCAGTTTCCGCCTCGGGCAGCCCCAGCATTTT. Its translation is CASSFRLGQPQHF.

The CDR3 region has the DNA TGCGCCAGCAGCATCCGGGACAGGGGGCTCACCGGGGAGCTGTTTTTT. The encoded protein is CASSIRDRGLTGELFF. The V and J genes are TRBV5-1 and TRBJ2-2, with 12 positions matching TRBD1. CDR3 length: 16 residues. V lost 4 bases to trimming and J lost 4 bases; unmatched junction nucleotides: 5. In germline, CDR1 is SGHRS, CDR2 YFSETQ.

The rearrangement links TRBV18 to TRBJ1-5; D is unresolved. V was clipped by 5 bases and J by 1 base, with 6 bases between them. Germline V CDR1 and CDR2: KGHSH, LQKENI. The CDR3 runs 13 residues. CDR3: CASSGESNQPQHF. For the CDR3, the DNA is TGTGCCAGCTCAGGGGAGAGCAATCAGCCCCAGCATTTT.

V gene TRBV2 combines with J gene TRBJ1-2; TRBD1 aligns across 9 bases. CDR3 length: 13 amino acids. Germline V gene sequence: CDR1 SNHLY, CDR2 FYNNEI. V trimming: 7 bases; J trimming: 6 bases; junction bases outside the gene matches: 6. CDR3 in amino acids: CASTLQGADGYTF. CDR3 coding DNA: TGTGCCAGCACCTTACAGGGGGCGGATGGCTACACCTTC.

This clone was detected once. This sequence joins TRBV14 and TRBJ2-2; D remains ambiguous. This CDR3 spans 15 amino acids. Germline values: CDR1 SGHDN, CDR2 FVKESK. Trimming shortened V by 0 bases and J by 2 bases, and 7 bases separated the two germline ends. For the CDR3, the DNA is TGTGCCAGCAGCCAAGAACACAGTAACACCGGGGAGCTGTTTTTT. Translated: CASSQEHSNTGELFF. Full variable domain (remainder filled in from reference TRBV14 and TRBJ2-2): EAGVTQFPSHSVIEKGQTVTLRCDPISGHDNLYWYRRVMGKEIKFLLHFVKESKQDESGMPNNRFLAERTGGTYSTLKVQPAELEDSGVYFCASSQEHSNTGELFFGEGSRLTVL.

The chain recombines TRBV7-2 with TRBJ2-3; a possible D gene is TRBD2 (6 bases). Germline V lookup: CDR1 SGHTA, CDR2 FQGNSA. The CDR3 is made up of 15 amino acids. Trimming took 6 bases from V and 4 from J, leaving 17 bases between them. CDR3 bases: TGTGCCAGCAGTTTTGATAGCGGAGGGGCAGATACGCAGTATTTT. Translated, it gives CASSFDSGGADTQYF.

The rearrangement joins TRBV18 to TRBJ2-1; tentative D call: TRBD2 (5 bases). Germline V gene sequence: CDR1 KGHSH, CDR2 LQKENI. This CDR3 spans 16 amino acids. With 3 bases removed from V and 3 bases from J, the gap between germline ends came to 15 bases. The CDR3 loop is CASSPRLLVNYNEQFF. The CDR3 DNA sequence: TGTGCCAGCTCACCGAGATTACTAGTCAACTACAATGAGCAGTTCTTC. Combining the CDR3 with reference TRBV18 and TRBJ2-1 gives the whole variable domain NAGVMQNPRHLVRRRGQEARLRCSPMKGHSHVYWYRQLPEEGLKFMVYLQKENIIDESGMPKERFSAEFPKEGPSILRIQQVVRGDSAAYFCASSPRLLVNYNEQFFGPGTRLTVL.

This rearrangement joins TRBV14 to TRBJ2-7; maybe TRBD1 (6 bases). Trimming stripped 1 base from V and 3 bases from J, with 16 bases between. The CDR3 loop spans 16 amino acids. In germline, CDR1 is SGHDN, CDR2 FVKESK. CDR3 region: CASSQVVGGTVYEQYF. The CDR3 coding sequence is TGTGCCAGCAGCCAAGTAGTTGGGGGCACAGTCTACGAGCAGTACTTC.

As DNA, the CDR3 is TGTGCCAGCAGCTTATCTTCAGGGACTAGTGGCTACACCTTC. Amino acids: CASSLSSGTSGYTF. This chain joins TRBV13 and TRBJ1-2; perhaps TRBD1 as D (5 bases). V shed 2 bases and J shed 7 bases, with 14 bases lying between them. The germline V gene has CDR1 PRHDT and CDR2 FYEKMQ (reference sequence). The CDR3 consists of 14 residues.

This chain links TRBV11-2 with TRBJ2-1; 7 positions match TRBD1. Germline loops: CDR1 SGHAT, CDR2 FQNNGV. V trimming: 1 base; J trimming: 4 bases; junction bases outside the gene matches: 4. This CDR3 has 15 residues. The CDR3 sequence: CASSLGTGRYNEQFF. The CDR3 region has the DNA TGTGCCAGCAGCTTAGGGACAGGAAGGTACAATGAGCAGTTCTTC.

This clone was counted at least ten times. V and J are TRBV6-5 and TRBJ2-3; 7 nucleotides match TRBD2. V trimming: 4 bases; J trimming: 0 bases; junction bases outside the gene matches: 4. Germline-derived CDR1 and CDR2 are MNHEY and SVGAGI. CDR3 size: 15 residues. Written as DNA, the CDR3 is TGTGCCAGCAGTTTGGATAGCGGGAGCACAGATACGCAGTATTTT. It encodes CASSLDSGSTDTQYF.

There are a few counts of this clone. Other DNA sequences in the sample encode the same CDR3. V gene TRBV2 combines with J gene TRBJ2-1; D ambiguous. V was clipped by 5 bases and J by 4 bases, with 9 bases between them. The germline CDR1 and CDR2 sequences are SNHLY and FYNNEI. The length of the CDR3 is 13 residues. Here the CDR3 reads CASSPTSYNEQFF. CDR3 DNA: TGTGCCAGCAGTCCCACTTCGTACAATGAGCAGTTCTTC.

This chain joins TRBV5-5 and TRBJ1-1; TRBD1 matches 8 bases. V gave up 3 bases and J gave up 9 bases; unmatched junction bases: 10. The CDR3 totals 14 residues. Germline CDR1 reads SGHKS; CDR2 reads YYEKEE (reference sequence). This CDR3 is CASSSRDRIPKAFF. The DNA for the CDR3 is TGTGCCAGCAGCTCCCGGGACAGGATTCCTAAAGCTTTCTTT.

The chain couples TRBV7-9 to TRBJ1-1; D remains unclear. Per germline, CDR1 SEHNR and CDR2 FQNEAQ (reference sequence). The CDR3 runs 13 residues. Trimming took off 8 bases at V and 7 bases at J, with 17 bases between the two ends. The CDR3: CASSEMALGEAFF. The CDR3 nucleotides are TGTGCCAGCTCGGAGATGGCCTTGGGTGAAGCTTTCTTT.

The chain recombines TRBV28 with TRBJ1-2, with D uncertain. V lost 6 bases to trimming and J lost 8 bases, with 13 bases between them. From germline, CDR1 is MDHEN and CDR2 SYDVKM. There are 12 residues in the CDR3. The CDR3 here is CASSDFIRGYTF. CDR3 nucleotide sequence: TGTGCCAGCAGCGACTTTATAAGGGGCTACACCTTC.

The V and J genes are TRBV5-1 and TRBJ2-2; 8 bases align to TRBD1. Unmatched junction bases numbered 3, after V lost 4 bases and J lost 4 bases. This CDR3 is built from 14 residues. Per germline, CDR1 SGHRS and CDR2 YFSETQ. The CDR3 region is CASSLDRATGELFF. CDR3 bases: TGCGCCAGCAGCCTGGACAGGGCCACCGGGGAGCTGTTTTTT.

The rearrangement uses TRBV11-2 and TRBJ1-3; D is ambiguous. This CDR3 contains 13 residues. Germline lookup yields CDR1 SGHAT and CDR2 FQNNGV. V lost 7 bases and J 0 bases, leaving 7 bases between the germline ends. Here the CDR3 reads CASTPSSGNTIYF. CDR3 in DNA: TGTGCCAGCACCCCGTCCTCTGGAAACACCATATATTTT. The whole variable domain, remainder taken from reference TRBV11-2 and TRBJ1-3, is EAGVAQSPRYKIIEKRQSVAFWCNPISGHATLYWYQQILGQGPKLLIQFQNNGVVDDSQLPKDRFSAERLKGVDSTLKIQPAKLEDSAVYLCASTPSSGNTIYFGEGSWLTVV.

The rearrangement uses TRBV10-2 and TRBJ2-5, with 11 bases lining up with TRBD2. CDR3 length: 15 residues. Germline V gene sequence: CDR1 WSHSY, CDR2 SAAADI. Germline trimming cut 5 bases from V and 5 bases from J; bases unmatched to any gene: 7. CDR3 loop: CASSSSGGAGETQYF. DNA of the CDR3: TGCGCCAGCAGTAGTAGCGGGGGGGCAGGGGAGACCCAGTACTTC.

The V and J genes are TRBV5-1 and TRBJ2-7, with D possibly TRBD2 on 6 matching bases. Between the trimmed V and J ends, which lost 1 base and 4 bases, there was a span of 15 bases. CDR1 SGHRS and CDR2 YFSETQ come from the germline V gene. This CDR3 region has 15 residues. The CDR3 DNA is TGCGCCAGCAGCTTGTGGTGGCTAGCGATATACGAGCAGTACTTC. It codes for CASSLWWLAIYEQYF.